Below, 25 T cell receptor beta chains from the same sample are listed, as sequenced in a study of blood T cell repertoires in COVID-19. Profiling relied on immunoSEQ multiplex PCR, and the TCRdb table lists in-frame clones only, not all of them. The repertoire includes around 200,000 clones, 80% to 90% of them detected once, and under 3.5% sits in the top ten. Sequencing was done on a sample of peripheral blood. Source of these receptors: a man aged 60 to 75 with acute or convalescent COVID-19.

The rearrangement joins TRBV28 to TRBJ2-7; TRBD1 aligns across 7 bases. The germline CDR1 and CDR2 sequences are MDHEN and SYDVKM. The V gene end was trimmed by 6 bases and the J gene end by 3 bases; junction bases not matched to a gene: 8. This CDR3 has 14 amino acids. DNA for the CDR3: TGTGCCAGCAGCTTGACAGGGCCAGTCTACGAGCAGTACTTC. It specifies CASSLTGPVYEQYF.

The chain joins TRBV14 to TRBJ2-1; D possibly corresponds to TRBD1 (7 bases). The length of the CDR3 is 15 residues. V was shortened by 4 bases and J by 0 bases, with 10 bases between the two germline ends. The germline V gene encodes CDR1 SGHDN and CDR2 FVKESK. CDR3 DNA sequence: TGTGCCAGCAGCCCGCGGGACAGCTCCTACAATGAGCAGTTCTTC. This encodes CASSPRDSSYNEQFF.

The chain has TRBV24-1 and TRBJ2-1; perhaps TRBD2 as D (6 bases). This CDR3 comprises 17 residues. In germline, CDR1 is KGHDR, CDR2 SFDVKD. V lost 3 bases and J lost 8, with 22 bases in between. CDR3 coding DNA: TGTGCCACCAGTGATCGCCCGGGACTGCTCTCAGTCGATGAGCAGTTCTTC. It encodes CATSDRPGLLSVDEQFF.

The J gene is TRBJ2-3, the V gene TRBV19; 9 bases map to TRBD2. The CDR3 is 17 residues long. The germline V gene encodes CDR1 LNHDA and CDR2 SQIVND (reference sequence). Losses at the gene ends were 5 bases for V and 3 bases for J; bases not matched to a gene: 12. The CDR3 is CASSSFPSGRNTDTQYF. DNA for the CDR3: TGTGCCAGTAGTTCGTTTCCCAGCGGGAGGAATACAGATACGCAGTATTTT. Full variable domain (missing parts from reference TRBV19 and TRBJ2-3): DGGITQSPKYLFRKEGQNVTLSCEQNLNHDAMYWYRQDPGQGLRLIYYSQIVNDFQKGDIAEGYSVSREKKESFPLTVTSAQKNPTAFYLCASSSFPSGRNTDTQYFGPGTRLTVL.

The chain links TRBV6-2 or TRBV6-3 to TRBJ2-3; tentatively, D is TRBD1 (5 bases). The ends were cut back, 4 bases at V and 0 bases at J, with 14 bases in the middle. The CDR3 is 16 residues long. Per germline, CDR1 MNHEY and CDR2 SVGEGT. CDR3 sequence (DNA): TGTGCCAGCAGTTCCCAGTCTTACAGGAGCACAGATACGCAGTATTTT. Its protein product is CASSSQSYRSTDTQYF.

V and J are TRBV6-5 and TRBJ2-7; possible D gene TRBD1, 6 bases. Germline CDR1 reads MNHEY; CDR2 reads SVGAGI. V was trimmed by 0 bases and J by 7 bases, leaving 10 bases between them. CDR3 size: 13 residues. The chain's CDR3 is CASSYSGQGEQYF. The DNA of the CDR3 is TGTGCCAGCAGTTACTCAGGGCAGGGGGAGCAGTACTTC.

This clone occurred once. The rearrangement joins TRBV19 to TRBJ2-3, with TRBD1 as a possible D gene (5 bases). The CDR3 totals 15 residues. Germline CDR1 and CDR2: LNHDA and SQIVND (reference sequence). V shed 10 bases and J shed 2 bases, with 19 bases lying between them. In DNA, the CDR3 is TGTGCCACCTCCCTGTGGCAGGGAACCACAGATACGCAGTATTTT. Translated: CATSLWQGTTDTQYF.

This clone was picked up one time. The gene calls are TRBV25-1 and TRBJ2-5; 7 bases align to TRBD1. With V trimmed by 1 base and J by 4 bases, 9 bases remained unmatched. Germline-derived CDR1 and CDR2 are MGHDK and SYGVNS. The CDR3 consists of 16 residues. This chain's CDR3 is CASSESTGVKRETQYF. In DNA form, the CDR3 reads TGTGCCAGCAGTGAATCCACAGGGGTGAAACGAGAGACCCAGTACTTC.

This rearrangement joins TRBV6-1 to TRBJ1-2; maybe TRBD1 (6 bases). The CDR3 is 16 amino acids. Trimming shortened V by 4 bases and J by 0 bases, and 15 bases separated the two germline ends. The V gene's germline CDR1 is MNHNS and CDR2 SASEGT. Here the CDR3 DNA reads TGTGCCAGCAGTGTGTCCCGACGACAGGCTAACTATGGCTACACCTTC. Its translation: CASSVSRRQANYGYTF.

The chain employs TRBV18 and TRBJ1-5; 7 bases map to TRBD1. V lost 5 bases to trimming and J lost 5 bases; unmatched junction nucleotides: 3. The CDR3 extends over 13 amino acids. Germline V gene data show CDR1 as KGHSH and CDR2 as LQKENI. In nucleotides, the CDR3 is TGTGCCAGCTCAGAAGACAGGGATCAGCCCCAGCATTTT. Translation gives CASSEDRDQPQHF. Full variable domain (missing parts from reference TRBV18 and TRBJ1-5): NAGVMQNPRHLVRRRGQEARLRCSPMKGHSHVYWYRQLPEEGLKFMVYLQKENIIDESGMPKERFSAEFPKEGPSILRIQQVVRGDSAAYFCASSEDRDQPQHFGDGTRLSIL.

The chain uses TRBV19 and TRBJ2-2; 8 nucleotides agree with TRBD1. Germline assignment: CDR1 LNHDA and CDR2 SQIVND (reference sequence). V was pared by 8 bases and J by 4 bases, with 9 bases of the junction left unmatched. This CDR3 contains 15 residues. CDR3 region: CASLRGQETTGELFF. In nucleotides, the CDR3 is TGTGCCAGTCTCCGGGGACAGGAGACCACCGGGGAGCTGTTTTTT.

The CDR3 spells CASTEDRGDGYTF. CDR3 DNA sequence: TGTGCCAGCACCGAGGACAGGGGAGACGGCTACACCTTC. The J gene is TRBJ1-2, the V gene TRBV11-2, with 9 bases aligning to TRBD1. After removal of 7 bases from V and 8 bases from J, the junction contained 8 bases not matched to a gene. CDR3 length: 13 residues. Germline CDR1 reads SGHAT; CDR2 reads FQNNGV.

The chain combines TRBV7-9 with TRBJ2-7; 11 bases map to TRBD2. The CDR3 is made up of 15 amino acids. CDR1 and CDR2 (germline): SEHNR, FQNEAQ (reference sequence). V shed 3 bases, J shed 2 bases, and the junction held 3 bases outside the gene matches. CDR3 DNA: TGTGCCAGCAGCTTCCCTAGCGGGAGGCCCTACGAGCAGTACTTC. It codes for CASSFPSGRPYEQYF.

On this clone: At the DNA level, this CDR3 is encoded by other sequences in the same sample as well. The chain carries TRBV5-1 and TRBJ2-7; D not resolved. The germline V gene encodes CDR1 SGHRS and CDR2 YFSETQ. The CDR3 length is 12 residues. Trimming shortened V by 0 bases and J by 4 bases, and 5 bases separated the two germline ends. DNA of the CDR3: TGCGCCAGCAGCTTGGGACAATACGAGCAGTACTTC. As protein: CASSLGQYEQYF.

The J gene is TRBJ2-2, the V gene TRBV19, with TRBD2 as a possible D gene (6 bases). CDR3 size: 17 residues. Germline CDR1 LNHDA, CDR2 SQIVND (reference sequence). Trimming took off 4 bases at V and 3 bases at J, with 18 bases between the two ends. The CDR3 bases are TGTGCCAGTAGTACGGGGGAAAGCGCGTTTTACACCGGGGAGCTGTTTTTT. It is translated as CASSTGESAFYTGELFF.

J is TRBJ2-7 and V is TRBV5-5, with 9 nucleotides matching TRBD1. V shed 4 bases, J shed 7 bases, and the junction held 6 bases outside the gene matches. The germline gives CDR1 SGHKS, CDR2 YYEKEE (reference sequence). This CDR3 contains 13 residues. The CDR3, as DNA: TGTGCCAGCAGCATAAGGACAGGGGTGGAGCAGTACTTC. It specifies CASSIRTGVEQYF.

The chain uses TRBV6-6 and TRBJ2-2; 10 positions agree with TRBD1. The CDR3 totals 15 residues. Germline trimming cut 2 bases from V and 4 bases from J; bases unmatched to any gene: 1. Germline loops: CDR1 MNHNY, CDR2 SVGAGI (reference sequence). DNA for the CDR3: TGTGCCAGCAGTTACCGGACAGGGGGCACCGGGGAGCTGTTTTTT. Amino acid sequence: CASSYRTGGTGELFF.

This sequence joins TRBV19 and TRBJ2-2; the match to TRBD2 covers 12 bases. Germline trimming cut 10 bases from V and 6 bases from J; bases unmatched to any gene: 15. The CDR3 loop spans 17 amino acids. In germline, CDR1 is LNHDA, CDR2 SQIVND (reference sequence). Written as DNA, the CDR3 is TGTGCCACCTTCAAAGGCCCCCTAGCGGGAGGGCCCGGGGAGCTGTTTTTT. This codes for CATFKGPLAGGPGELFF.

This chain uses TRBV14 with TRBJ2-7; 11 bases map to TRBD2. This CDR3 region has 14 residues. J lost 4 bases, V lost 4 bases, and 3 bases had no gene match. The germline V gene has CDR1 SGHDN and CDR2 FVKESK. The CDR3 loop is CASSRLAGLYEQYF. The CDR3 nucleotides are TGTGCCAGCAGCCGACTAGCGGGATTATACGAGCAGTACTTC.

The J gene is TRBJ2-1, the V gene TRBV15; 11 bases agree with TRBD2. The trim removed 3 bases at V and 6 bases at J, leaving 7 bases unmatched. Germline V lookup: CDR1 LNHNV, CDR2 YYDKDF (reference sequence). This CDR3 is 16 amino acids long. CDR3 region: CATSRKLAGVGNEQFF. DNA for the CDR3: TGTGCCACCAGCAGGAAACTAGCGGGAGTTGGCAATGAGCAGTTCTTC.

This rearrangement joins TRBV2 to TRBJ1-2; D remains unclear. CDR1 SNHLY and CDR2 FYNNEI come from the germline V gene. The CDR3 totals 14 residues. V dropped 4 bases and J dropped 3 bases, with 12 bases sitting between them. The CDR3 nucleotides are TGTGCCAGCAGTGCAGAGGGAATGTACTATGGCTACACCTTC. Translated, it gives CASSAEGMYYGYTF.

CDR3 in amino acids: CASSTQGRQGDTQYF. DNA for the CDR3: TGTGCCAGCAGCACACAGGGACGTCAAGGAGATACGCAGTATTTT. The chain carries TRBV7-2 and TRBJ2-3; a weak D match, TRBD1 (6 bases). The ends were cut back, 5 bases at V and 5 bases at J, with 17 bases in the middle. The CDR3 covers 15 residues. The germline CDR1 and CDR2 sequences are SGHTA and FQGNSA.

This chain connects TRBV19 to TRBJ1-5; no clear D gene. V was cut by 4 bases and J by 4 bases, with 17 bases left in between. Germline loops: CDR1 LNHDA, CDR2 SQIVND (reference sequence). The CDR3 is 16 residues long. The CDR3 protein is CASSRQTREVNQPQHF. For the CDR3, the DNA is TGTGCCAGTAGTAGGCAAACACGGGAGGTAAATCAGCCCCAGCATTTT. The full variable domain, rest sourced from reference TRBV19 and TRBJ1-5, is DGGITQSPKYLFRKEGQNVTLSCEQNLNHDAMYWYRQDPGQGLRLIYYSQIVNDFQKGDIAEGYSVSREKKESFPLTVTSAQKNPTAFYLCASSRQTREVNQPQHFGDGTRLSIL.

This clone was counted a few times. This chain joins TRBV2 and TRBJ1-6; 7 bases are shared with TRBD1. CDR3 length: 14 residues. J gave up 8 bases and V 3 bases, and 4 bases lay outside the gene matches. Germline CDR1 reads SNHLY; CDR2 reads FYNNEI. The CDR3 sequence is CASSEQGGYSPLHF. In DNA, the CDR3 is TGTGCCAGCAGTGAGCAGGGGGGCTATTCACCCCTCCACTTT. Full variable domain (outside the CDR3, taken from reference TRBV2 and TRBJ1-6): EPEVTQTPSHQVTQMGQEVILRCVPISNHLYFYWYRQILGQKVEFLVSFYNNEISEKSEIFDDQFSVERPDGSNFTLKIRSTKLEDSAMYFCASSEQGGYSPLHFGNGTRLTVT.

The CDR3 bases are TGTGCCAGCAGGGCAGGACAGGGCGCGACACCCCTCCACTTT. Translated, it gives CASRAGQGATPLHF. The chain uses TRBV2 and TRBJ1-6; TRBD1 matches 8 bases. The V gene end was trimmed by 6 bases and the J gene end by 11 bases; junction bases not matched to a gene: 9. The CDR3 has 14 amino acids. Per the germline V gene, CDR1 is SNHLY and CDR2 is FYNNEI.